This passage covers 32 T cell receptor beta chains from one sample sequenced in a study of CD8 T cells in Susac syndrome. When the RNA was reverse transcribed, random hexamers were used with an input of roughly 0.5 to 1 ug. Each CDR3 protein is one row after TCRdb ran MiXCR on the immunoSEQ multiplex PCR reads. This table has about 110,000 distinct CDR3 sequences, about 95% appearing once. Sequenced input: CD4+ T cells from PBMCs. The receptors here all came from a human donor in good health.

This clonotype was seen a single time. The gene calls are TRBV12-3 or TRBV12-4 and TRBJ2-7, with D unclear. Trimming left V 5 bases short and J 5 bases short, with 16 bases between. The CDR3 spans 14 residues. The CDR3 sequence: CASSPMASWNEQYF. The CDR3 DNA sequence: TGTGCCAGCAGTCCAATGGCTAGTTGGAACGAGCAGTACTTC.

The V and J genes are TRBV27 and TRBJ2-4; D may be TRBD1 (7 bases). CDR3 length equals 17 residues. V lost 7 bases, J lost 0 bases, and 19 bases lay in between. Germline CDR1 and CDR2: MNHEY and SMNVEV (reference sequence). The CDR3 DNA reads as TGTGCCAGCACCCCTCGGGGGACAGCTTTAGCCAAAAACATTCAGTACTTC. It yields the protein CASTPRGTALAKNIQYF.

The genes are TRBV20-1 and TRBJ2-5, with 13 positions matching TRBD2. The CDR3 loop spans 16 amino acids. Unmatched junction bases numbered 9, after V lost 3 bases and J lost 5 bases. Per germline, CDR1 DFQATT and CDR2 SNEGSKA (reference sequence). In DNA form, the CDR3 reads TGCAGTGCTAGCCCCCCACTAGCGGGGGGGGTGGAGACCCAGTACTTC. This sequence encodes CSASPPLAGGVETQYF.

The chain recombines TRBV20-1 with TRBJ2-3; unclear D gene. V was cut by 0 bases and J by 1 base, with 8 bases left in between. From germline, CDR1 is DFQATT and CDR2 SNEGSKA (reference sequence). There are 14 residues in the CDR3. The CDR3 loop is CSARDYARTDTQYF. The CDR3 DNA is TGCAGTGCTAGAGATTACGCGCGCACAGATACGCAGTATTTT.

J is TRBJ1-2 and V is TRBV28, with D maybe TRBD1 (5 bases). This CDR3 has 13 residues. V dropped 5 bases and J dropped 8 bases, with 15 bases sitting between them. CDR1 is MDHEN and CDR2 is SYDVKM in the germline V gene. In DNA, the CDR3 is TGTGCCAGCAGTCGGGAGGACATCCGGGGCTACACCTTC. Translating gives CASSREDIRGYTF.

The chain recombines TRBV6-2 or TRBV6-3 with TRBJ2-3; 10 bases fit TRBD2. CDR1 and CDR2 (germline): MNHEY, SVGEGT. Trimming at V came to 6 bases and at J to 4 bases, leaving 13 bases not matched to a gene. The CDR3 has 17 residues. The CDR3: CASSRTFDSGRSDTQYF. In nucleotides, the CDR3 is TGTGCCAGCAGCCGCACCTTCGATAGCGGGAGGTCAGATACGCAGTATTTT.

The V and J genes are TRBV13 and TRBJ2-2, with D possibly being TRBD2 (6 bases). Germline CDR1 PRHDT, CDR2 FYEKMQ (reference sequence). The CDR3 totals 15 residues. With 5 bases removed from V and 1 base from J, the gap between germline ends came to 11 bases. CDR3 in DNA: TGTGCCAGCAGCCCAGCGGGTGGGAACACCGGGGAGCTGTTTTTT. Protein product: CASSPAGGNTGELFF.

The rearrangement joins TRBV29-1 to TRBJ2-6; a possible D gene is TRBD1 (5 bases). Germline lookup yields CDR1 SQVTM and CDR2 ANQGSEA. This CDR3 has 15 amino acids. V lost 6 bases and J 4 bases, leaving 16 bases between the germline ends. CDR3: CSVRAGSSGANVLTF. In DNA form, the CDR3 reads TGCAGCGTCAGGGCAGGGTCCTCCGGGGCCAACGTCCTGACTTTC.

The CDR3 loop reads CSVRTGGSYGYTF. As DNA, the CDR3 is TGCAGCGTTCGGACAGGGGGAAGCTATGGCTACACCTTC. The chain recombines TRBV29-1 with TRBJ1-2, with 10 bases aligning to TRBD1. The trim removed 5 bases at V and 4 bases at J, leaving 4 bases unmatched. Germline V gene sequence: CDR1 SQVTM, CDR2 ANQGSEA. CDR3 size: 13 residues.

The chain links TRBV6-6 to TRBJ2-3; D gene uncertain. Per germline, CDR1 MNHNY and CDR2 SVGAGI (reference sequence). V shed 0 bases and J shed 4 bases, with 11 bases lying between them. This CDR3 region has 15 residues. This CDR3 reads CASSYSSSFADTQYF. The CDR3 DNA is TGTGCCAGCAGTTACTCGTCCAGCTTTGCAGATACGCAGTATTTT.

The V and J genes are TRBV24-1 and TRBJ2-1; the D gene is possibly TRBD2 (6 bases). Germline CDR1 reads KGHDR; CDR2 reads SFDVKD. Between the trimmed V and J ends, which lost 2 bases and 0 bases, there was a span of 10 bases. There are 16 residues in the CDR3. CDR3 sequence: CATSDSSASSYNEQFF. The CDR3 region has the DNA TGTGCCACCAGTGATTCTAGCGCGAGCTCCTACAATGAGCAGTTCTTC.

V gene TRBV20-1 combines with J gene TRBJ1-4; the D gene is possibly TRBD1 (6 bases). V was shortened by 1 base and J by 4 bases, with 7 bases between the two germline ends. The length of the CDR3 is 13 residues. Germline values: CDR1 DFQATT, CDR2 SNEGSKA (reference sequence). Here the CDR3 reads CSARGTVNEKLFF. The CDR3 bases are TGCAGTGCTAGAGGGACAGTTAATGAAAAACTGTTTTTT.

This chain connects TRBV5-1 to TRBJ2-7; 7 bases line up with TRBD1. The germline CDR1 and CDR2 sequences are SGHRS and YFSETQ. The junction had 6 bases not matched to a gene; V was cut back by 7 bases and J by 2 bases. This CDR3 has 13 amino acids. The CDR3 DNA is TGCGCCAGCGGTTCACAGGGGACCTACGAGCAGTACTTC. It translates to CASGSQGTYEQYF.

The chain links TRBV5-6 to TRBJ1-6; 7 nucleotides line up with TRBD1. Germline V gene lookup returns CDR1 SGHDT and CDR2 YYEEEE. The CDR3 extends over 14 amino acids. J gave up 9 bases and V 1 base, and 4 bases lay outside the gene matches. CDR3: CASSLQGVSSPLHF. CDR3 DNA sequence: TGTGCCAGCAGCTTGCAGGGGGTATCTTCACCCCTCCACTTT. Using reference TRBV5-6 and TRBJ1-6 for the parts outside the CDR3, the full variable domain is DAGVTQSPTHLIKTRGQQVTLRCSPKSGHDTVSWYQQALGQGPQFIFQYYEEEERQRGNFPDRFSGHQFPNYSSELNVNALLLGDSALYLCASSLQGVSSPLHFGNGTRLTVT.

The chain carries TRBV20-1 and TRBJ2-7, with 7 nucleotides matching TRBD2. This CDR3 spans 13 amino acids. CDR1 DFQATT and CDR2 SNEGSKA come from the germline V gene (reference sequence). After removal of 7 bases from V and 2 bases from J, the junction contained 8 bases not matched to a gene. The CDR3 loop reads CSVPGGGAYEQYF. As DNA, the CDR3 is TGCAGTGTTCCTGGTGGGGGGGCCTACGAGCAGTACTTC.

This clonotype was seen once. The rearrangement uses TRBV28 and TRBJ2-2; the match to TRBD2 covers 9 bases. Germline CDR1 and CDR2: MDHEN and SYDVKM. V dropped 2 bases and J dropped 7; count of bases not matched to a gene: 5. The CDR3 loop spans 15 amino acids. The CDR3 DNA sequence: TGTGCCAGCAGTTTACCGCGCGGGAGGGTCGGGGAGCTGTTTTTT. Translated, it gives CASSLPRGRVGELFF.

The J gene is TRBJ1-1, the V gene TRBV6-4, with a weak D call TRBD1 (5 bases). The CDR3 consists of 14 residues. Germline values: CDR1 MRHNA, CDR2 SNTAGT. Deletions cut 2 bases from V and 7 bases from J, with 14 bases between. CDR3 in DNA: TGTGCCAGCAGTGACAGGCAGGGTAGGGATGAAGCTTTCTTT. This translates into CASSDRQGRDEAFF.

V and J are TRBV3-1 and TRBJ1-5; perhaps TRBD1 as D (6 bases). This CDR3 spans 14 amino acids. Germline V gene data show CDR1 as LGHDT and CDR2 as YNNKEL (reference sequence). Trimming took 1 base from V and 7 from J, leaving 11 bases between them. The CDR3 spells CASSQGSGAQPQHF. The CDR3, as DNA: TGTGCCAGCAGCCAAGGGTCAGGGGCACAGCCCCAGCATTTT.

The chain carries TRBV3-1 and TRBJ2-5; possibly TRBD1 for D (6 bases). The length of the CDR3 is 13 residues. The V gene lost 2 bases and the J gene lost 5 bases, with 9 bases spanning the gap. Germline CDR1 LGHDT, CDR2 YNNKEL (reference sequence). CDR3 in DNA: TGTGCCAGCAGCCAACAGGGGCGGGAGACCCAGTACTTC. Translating gives CASSQQGRETQYF.

Only one count was recorded for this clonotype. The V gene is TRBV4-2, the J gene TRBJ1-5, with 7 bases lining up with TRBD1. CDR3 length: 15 residues. J was trimmed by 6 bases and V by 4 bases; bases with no gene match: 9. Germline CDR1 reads LGHNA; CDR2 reads YNFKEQ. CDR3 sequence: CASSPRTGESQPQHF. In DNA, the CDR3 is TGTGCCAGCAGCCCCCGAACAGGGGAATCTCAGCCCCAGCATTTT.

V gene TRBV29-1 combines with J gene TRBJ1-2; D might be TRBD1 (5 bases). There are 13 residues in the CDR3. The germline gives CDR1 SQVTM, CDR2 ANQGSEA. Trimming pared 2 bases from V and 3 bases from J, leaving 10 bases between. CDR3 nucleotide sequence: TGCAGCGTTGAATTCTGGGACGACTATGGCTACACCTTC. Translation gives CSVEFWDDYGYTF.

This chain connects TRBV6-5 to TRBJ2-4; 7 bases match TRBD1. V shed 0 bases and J 0 bases; nucleotides not matched to a gene: 2. The CDR3 has 16 residues. From germline, CDR1 is MNHEY and CDR2 SVGAGI. The CDR3 reads CASSYSTGLAKNIQYF. CDR3 nucleotides: TGTGCCAGCAGTTACTCGACAGGGCTAGCCAAAAACATTCAGTACTTC.

The chain uses TRBV7-3 and TRBJ1-6; D may be TRBD1 (5 bases). Germline CDR1 is SGHTA and CDR2 is FQGTGA. Deletions cut 9 bases from V and 7 bases from J, with 19 bases between. This CDR3 is built from 15 residues. The CDR3: CASSVGPPPNSPLHF. The CDR3 region has the DNA TGTGCCAGTAGCGTGGGGCCCCCTCCAAATTCACCCCTCCACTTT.

The chain has TRBV7-3 and TRBJ1-2, with TRBD1 matching over 9 bases. V shed 4 bases, J shed 4 bases, and the junction held 7 bases outside the gene matches. Germline lookup yields CDR1 SGHTA and CDR2 FQGTGA. The CDR3 contains 15 residues. The CDR3 protein is CASSSPTGGGYGYTF. The DNA of the CDR3 is TGTGCCAGCAGCTCACCTACAGGGGGCGGCTATGGCTACACCTTC. Drawing the rest from reference TRBV7-3 and TRBJ1-2, the complete variable domain is GAGVSQTPSNKVTEKGKYVELRCDPISGHTALYWYRQSLGQGPEFLIYFQGTGAADDSGLPNDRFFAVRPEGSVSTLKIQRTERGDSAVYLCASSSPTGGGYGYTFGSGTRLTVV.

This chain joins TRBV7-2 and TRBJ1-1, with a possible D match to TRBD1 (5 bases). Trimming removed 5 bases at V and 7 bases at J, with 14 bases between. Germline CDR1 and CDR2: SGHTA and FQGNSA. The CDR3 extends over 13 amino acids. DNA of the CDR3: TGTGCCAGCAGCGCTGGAGGGAGGGGTGAAGCTTTCTTT. Residues: CASSAGGRGEAFF.

The rearrangement uses TRBV12-3 or TRBV12-4 and TRBJ2-7; D might be TRBD1 or TRBD2, each matching 5 bases. The CDR3 spans 14 residues. V dropped 3 bases and J dropped 2 bases, with 11 bases sitting between them. The DNA of the CDR3 is TGTGCCAGCAGTTTCGTCCAGGGACCCTACGAGCAGTACTTC. This gives the protein CASSFVQGPYEQYF.

The chain has TRBV12-3 or TRBV12-4 and TRBJ2-7; 8 bases map to TRBD2. The CDR3 is 13 residues long. The V segment lost 7 bases and the J segment 2 bases; nucleotides outside the gene matches: 4. The CDR3 coding sequence is TGTGCCAGCACCACGGGGGGGACCTACGAGCAGTACTTC. This encodes CASTTGGTYEQYF.

The J gene is TRBJ1-1, the V gene TRBV20-1; D is perhaps TRBD1 (5 bases). The germline V gene encodes CDR1 DFQATT and CDR2 SNEGSKA (reference sequence). Trimming stripped 5 bases from V and 2 bases from J, with 15 bases between. The CDR3 has 14 residues. CDR3 sequence: CSAWAGGGNTEAFF. The CDR3 nucleotides are TGCAGTGCTTGGGCGGGGGGAGGAAACACTGAAGCTTTCTTT.

The CDR3 bases are TGTGCCAGCAGCCTAACCGGGACAGGATATGGAAACACCATATATTTT. It specifies CASSLTGTGYGNTIYF. V gene TRBV13 combines with J gene TRBJ1-3; 8 positions agree with TRBD1. Germline values: CDR1 PRHDT, CDR2 FYEKMQ (reference sequence). Losses at the gene ends were 5 bases for V and 3 bases for J; bases not matched to a gene: 9. The CDR3 length is 16 residues. The variable domain in full, with the rest retrieved from reference TRBV13 and TRBJ1-3, is AAGVIQSPRHLIKEKRETATLKCYPIPRHDTVYWYQQGPGQDPQFLISFYEKMQSDKGSIPDRFSAQQFSDYHSELNMSSLELGDSALYFCASSLTGTGYGNTIYFGEGSWLTVV.

This rearrangement joins TRBV4-3 to TRBJ1-1; D is perhaps TRBD1 (5 bases). This CDR3 is built from 16 residues. Germline loops: CDR1 LGHNA, CDR2 YSLEER. Between the trimmed V and J ends, which lost 2 bases and 6 bases, there was a span of 19 bases. CDR3 DNA sequence: TGCGCCAGCAGCCAATTAACAGGCCACGCTATCGCTGAAGCTTTCTTT. Translation gives CASSQLTGHAIAEAFF.

V gene TRBV3-1 combines with J gene TRBJ2-7; D tentatively fits TRBD1 or TRBD2 (5 bases each). Trimming left V 0 bases short and J 6 bases short, with 15 bases between. The CDR3 is made up of 15 amino acids. Looked up from germline, CDR1 is LGHDT and CDR2 is YNNKEL (reference sequence). The CDR3 loop is CASSQDQGTRGEQYF. In nucleotides, the CDR3 is TGTGCCAGCAGCCAAGATCAGGGAACTAGAGGCGAGCAGTACTTC.

J is TRBJ2-5 and V is TRBV29-1; unclear D gene. Germline CDR1 SQVTM, CDR2 ANQGSEA. This CDR3 is built from 11 residues. V was trimmed by 3 bases and J by 3 bases, leaving 5 bases between them. In DNA, the CDR3 is TGCAGCGTTGAGTCAAAAGAGACCCAGTACTTC. It codes for CSVESKETQYF.